This entry lists 17 T cell receptor beta chains sequenced from one sample in a study of post-analysis software for immune sequencing data. Study results and caveats: About five TRBV segments, including TRBV5-6, TRBV5-1 and TRBV20-1, were more frequent in patients than controls.

No cognate antigen is known for these TCRs. The authors incorporated unique molecular identifiers into the TCR beta cDNA libraries. TCRdb reprocessed the PCR reads with MiXCR, giving one entry per CDR3 protein. This table has about 820,000 distinct CDR3 sequences, roughly half appearing once. Sequencing input: blood. All receptors derive from a girl aged 5 to 17 with multiple sclerosis.

This clonotype was counted a few times. The gene calls are TRBV4-2 and TRBJ2-7; TRBD2 matches at 15 bases. CDR3 length: 15 residues. The ends lost 0 bases at V and 10 bases at J; junction bases unmatched: 4. The germline V gene encodes CDR1 LGHNA and CDR2 YNFKEQ. The CDR3 region has the DNA TGTGCCAGCAGCCAAGACCGGACTAGCGGGGGGGTACAGTACTTC. Amino acid sequence: CASSQDRTSGGVQYF.

The V and J genes are TRBV12-3 or TRBV12-4 and TRBJ2-7; 7 nucleotides agree with TRBD1. Trimming at V came to 8 bases and at J to 4 bases, leaving 8 bases not matched to a gene. The CDR3 extends over 13 amino acids. The CDR3 region is CASRERGRYEQYF. DNA of the CDR3: TGTGCCAGCCGTGAGAGGGGGCGTTACGAGCAGTACTTC.

The V and J genes are TRBV7-2 and TRBJ2-4, with D unclear. Trimming cost V 2 bases and J 0 bases, with 8 bases left between them. The germline gives CDR1 SGHTA, CDR2 FQGNSA. The CDR3 has 15 residues. CDR3 nucleotide sequence: TGTGCCAGCAGCTTATTTTTAACAGCCAAAAACATTCAGTACTTC. As protein: CASSLFLTAKNIQYF.

The sample holds one count of this clonotype. The chain joins TRBV21-1 to TRBJ2-3. TRBV21-1 is a pseudogene locus. CDR3 length: 12 amino acids. CDR3 bases: TGTGCCAGCAGCAAAGACGGGGATACGCAGTATTTT. Protein product: CASSKDGDTQYF.

The J gene is TRBJ2-7, the V gene TRBV4-1; TRBD2 agrees at 7 bases. The germline gives CDR1 MGHRA, CDR2 YSYEKL. The V and J ends lost 3 bases and 2 bases, in that order; junction bases with no gene match: 10. The CDR3 consists of 16 residues. In DNA, the CDR3 is TGCGCCAGCAGCCAGGGGTCTAGCGGTACCCCCTACGAGCAGTACTTC. As protein: CASSQGSSGTPYEQYF.

The genes are TRBV29-1 and TRBJ2-7; 7 positions agree with TRBD2. The germline gives CDR1 SQVTM, CDR2 ANQGSEA. This CDR3 region has 12 residues. The J segment lost 3 bases and the V segment lost 4 bases, leaving 3 bases of the junction unmatched. The DNA of the CDR3 is TGCAGCGTTGGGCGGGGGTTCTACGAGCAGTACTTC. Translated: CSVGRGFYEQYF.

This chain connects TRBV7-9 to TRBJ2-3; TRBD1 aligns across 7 bases. J gave up 10 bases and V 4 bases, and 5 bases lay outside the gene matches. This CDR3 has 12 residues. Germline lookup yields CDR1 SEHNR and CDR2 FQNEAQ (reference sequence). This chain's CDR3 is CASSSDRDAQYF. CDR3 DNA: TGTGCCAGCAGCTCTGACAGGGATGCGCAGTATTTT.

The chain is built from TRBV5-5 and TRBJ1-1; D may be TRBD1 (6 bases). The V gene's germline CDR1 is SGHKS and CDR2 YYEKEE (reference sequence). CDR3 length: 14 residues. The V and J ends lost 5 bases and 0 bases respectively, with 11 bases between them. CDR3 loop: CASSHRDMNTEAFF. DNA of the CDR3: TGTGCCAGCAGTCACCGGGACATGAACACTGAAGCTTTCTTT.

About this clonotype: One junction end disagrees with the germline gene, perhaps due to a read error. The V gene is TRBV11-2, the J gene TRBJ2-5; 9 bases align to TRBD1. The V gene's germline CDR1 is SGHAT and CDR2 FQNNGV. This CDR3 contains 16 residues. Written as DNA, the CDR3 is TGTGCCAACAGCCCGACAGGGGGGTTTAGTCAAGAGACCCAGTACTTC. The encoded protein is CANSPTGGFSQETQYF.

The CDR3 nucleotides are TGTGCCAGCAGTTCCCCGGGGGGGATGGAGAGGGAGACCCAGTACTTC. Translating it yields CASSSPGGMERETQYF. This chain links TRBV12-3 or TRBV12-4 with TRBJ2-7; 8 nucleotides align to TRBD2. Gene TRBJ2-5 matches the end of the DNA better, so the J call may be wrong. This CDR3 has 16 amino acids.

This clonotype appeared once. An end of the junction does not agree with germline; a read error may underlie this. V is TRBV29-1 and J is TRBJ2-6; possible D gene TRBD1, 5 bases. From germline, CDR1 is SQVTM and CDR2 ANQGSEA. The CDR3 has 13 amino acids. The CDR3 region is CSAGMLGADVLTF. CDR3 DNA sequence: TGCAGCGCAGGGATGCTTGGGGCCGACGTCCTGACTTTC.

This clonotype was recorded many times. This chain joins TRBV6-6 and TRBJ2-7; unclear D gene. The length of the CDR3 is 12 residues. Germline V gene lookup returns CDR1 MNHNY and CDR2 SVGAGI (reference sequence). Trimming took off 6 bases at V and 1 base at J, with 7 bases between the two ends. This CDR3 reads CASSLQSYEQYF. CDR3 coding DNA: TGTGCCAGCAGCCTCCAGTCCTACGAGCAGTACTTC.

The gene calls are TRBV7-9 and TRBJ2-5; D perhaps matches TRBD2 (5 bases). This CDR3 spans 12 amino acids. Germline-derived CDR1 and CDR2 are SEHNR and FQNEAQ (reference sequence). V lost 6 bases, J lost 3 bases, and 8 bases lay in between. Here the CDR3 DNA reads TGTGCCAGCAGACGGACTGAAGAGACCCAGTACTTC. This codes for CASRRTEETQYF. Full variable domain (remainder filled in from reference TRBV7-9 and TRBJ2-5): DTGVSQNPRHKITKRGQNVTFRCDPISEHNRLYWYRQTLGQGPEFLTYFQNEAQLEKSRLLSDRFSAERPKGSFSTLEIQRTEQGDSAMYLCASRRTEETQYFGPGTRLLVL.

CDR3 sequence: CAISVSSGGYTGSNEQFF. The CDR3, as DNA: TGTGCCATCAGTGTTAGTAGCGGGGGGTATACAGGGAGCAATGAGCAGTTCTTC. The chain combines TRBV10-3 with TRBJ2-1; TRBD2 aligns across 10 bases. The trim removed 4 bases at V and 6 bases at J, leaving 15 bases unmatched. CDR3 length equals 18 residues. From germline, CDR1 is ENHRY and CDR2 SYGVKD.

Comments on this clonotype: At one boundary the junction diverges from the germline segment, which might be a read error. The V gene is TRBV5-1, the J gene TRBJ2-5, with a tentative D call TRBD1 (7 bases). The CDR3 runs 14 residues. Germline CDR1 reads SGHRS; CDR2 reads YFSETQ. The CDR3 loop is CASSGGSRGETRYF. CDR3 nucleotide sequence: TGCGCCAGCAGCGGGGGCTCCAGGGGGGAGACCCGGTACTTC.

In its sample, this clonotype was seen a few times. V and J are TRBV20-1 and TRBJ2-3, with TRBD2 matching over 10 bases. V was pared by 5 bases and J by 2 bases, with 10 bases of the junction left unmatched. Germline-derived CDR1 and CDR2 are DFQATT and SNEGSKA (reference sequence). The CDR3 totals 16 residues. The CDR3 region has the DNA TGCAGTGCTTCAATTTTACTAGCGGGATCCACAGATACGCAGTATTTT. Its translation: CSASILLAGSTDTQYF.

The rearrangement links TRBV12-3 or TRBV12-4 to TRBJ2-5; 7 nucleotides align to TRBD2. TRBJ2-7 matches the DNA end more closely, so the J call is doubtful. CDR3 length: 15 residues. CDR3 in amino acids: CASSSTTGTNYEQYF. CDR3 DNA sequence: TGTGCCAGCAGTTCTACAACCGGGACTAATTACGAGCAGTACTTC.